The sequence of this T cell receptor beta chain was determined in a study of T-cell reconstitution after alpha-beta-depleted transplantation in children. Molecular barcoding with unique molecular identifiers was used for the TCRbeta library. Via MiXCR, TCRdb re-called the PCR reads, giving one row per CDR3 protein. Found here are 200,000 to 250,000 distinct CDR3 sequences, 11% of them singletons; the top ten hold 28%. Notes on this clonotype: Its antigen remains unidentified.

Study results and caveats: Two months or so post-transplant, alpha-beta T cells reportedly derived from several hundred expanded graft clones. A year post-transplant, T-cell counts and diversity derived mostly from newly produced T cells.

The TCR sequence derives from a child younger than two with acute myeloid leukemia, due to receive a stem cell transplant. Specimen: PBMCs, collected before TCRalphabeta/CD19-depleted stem cell transplant.

As DNA, the CDR3 is TGTGCCAGCCCTAGCAGAGATGAGCAGTTCTTC. Translation gives CASPSRDEQFF. V usage is TRBV7-9 and J usage is TRBJ2-1; D is perhaps TRBD2 (5 bases). V lost 8 bases to trimming and J lost 8 bases, with 10 bases between them. This CDR3 has 11 residues. CDR1 is SEHNR, CDR2 FQNEAQ, per germline (reference sequence).